This T cell receptor beta chain comes out of a study of CD4 T cells in relation to SARS-CoV-2 and coronaviruses. Across the whole study: ViraFEST: roughly 10-day antigen culture of PBMCs, then TCR beta CDR3 sequencing.

Regarding this clone: No antigen is known for it.

Repertoires were generated with immunoSEQ multiplex PCR, while TCRdb's copy carries only in-frame clones and drops some. The sample lists 25,000 to 35,000 clones; roughly 70% were seen once. Before the COVID-19 pandemic, during about 2011-2019, CD4+ T cells were taken from unexposed donors. After more than eight days of culture, CD4+ T cells were isolated. Study results and caveats: Each donor contributed either pre-pandemic or post-infection samples, not both.

V gave up 0 bases and J gave up 0 bases; unmatched junction bases: 7. Germline V lookup: CDR1 MGHRA, CDR2 YSYEKL. CDR3 size: 19 residues. The sequenced material came from CD4+ T cells from PBMCs, cultured in vitro. V gene TRBV4-1 combines with J gene TRBJ2-4, with 11 bases matching TRBD1. The TCR was taken from a human donor in good health. The CDR3, as DNA: TGCGCCAGCAGCCAAGAGTCTAAGGGGACAGGGGGAGCCAAAAACATTCAGTACTTC. Encoded protein: CASSQESKGTGGAKNIQYF.